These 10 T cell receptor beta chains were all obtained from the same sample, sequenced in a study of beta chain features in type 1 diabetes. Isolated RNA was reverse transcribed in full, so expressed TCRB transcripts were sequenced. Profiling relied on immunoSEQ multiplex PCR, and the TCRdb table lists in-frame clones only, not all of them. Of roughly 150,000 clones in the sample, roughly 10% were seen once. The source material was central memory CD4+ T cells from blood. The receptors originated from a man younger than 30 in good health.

In nucleotides, the CDR3 is TGTGCCAGCATCAAACTAGCGGGGGGGCCCAATACGCAGTATTTT. Amino acids: CASIKLAGGPNTQYF. The rearrangement uses TRBV6-6 and TRBJ2-3; 13 nucleotides line up with TRBD2. The CDR3 consists of 15 residues. V trimming: 7 bases; J trimming: 7 bases; junction bases outside the gene matches: 8. The V gene's germline CDR1 is MNHNY and CDR2 SVGAGI (reference sequence).

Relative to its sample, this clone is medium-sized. The CDR3 sequence is CASSPTGGQNNEQFF. CDR3 coding DNA: TGTGCCAGCAGCCCAACAGGGGGCCAAAACAATGAGCAGTTCTTC. This chain uses TRBV28 with TRBJ2-1; 9 bases agree with TRBD1. The CDR3 is 15 residues long. Trimming cost V 6 bases and J 5 bases; bases outside gene matches: 8. Germline V gene sequence: CDR1 MDHEN, CDR2 SYDVKM.

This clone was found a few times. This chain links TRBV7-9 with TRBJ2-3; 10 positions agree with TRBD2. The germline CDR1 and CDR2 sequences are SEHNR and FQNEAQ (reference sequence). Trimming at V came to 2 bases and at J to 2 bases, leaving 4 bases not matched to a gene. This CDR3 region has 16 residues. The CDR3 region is CASSLLLAGVTDTQYF. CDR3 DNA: TGTGCCAGCAGCTTATTGCTAGCGGGGGTCACAGATACGCAGTATTTT.

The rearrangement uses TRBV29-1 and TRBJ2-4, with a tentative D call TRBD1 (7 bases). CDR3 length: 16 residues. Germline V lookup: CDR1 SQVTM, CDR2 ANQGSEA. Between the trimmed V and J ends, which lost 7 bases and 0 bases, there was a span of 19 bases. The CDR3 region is CSASLQGRGAKNIQYF. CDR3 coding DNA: TGCAGCGCTTCGTTACAGGGGCGGGGAGCCAAAAACATTCAGTACTTC. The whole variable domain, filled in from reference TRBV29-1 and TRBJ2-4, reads SAVISQKPSRDICQRGTSLTIQCQVDSQVTMMFWYRQQPGQSLTLIATANQGSEATYESGFVIDKFPISRPNLTFSTLTVSNMSPEDSSIYLCSASLQGRGAKNIQYFGAGTRLSVL.

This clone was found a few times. CDR3 in DNA: TGTGCCAGTCAGAGGCAGGCCCAAGAGACCCAGTACTTC. This codes for CASQRQAQETQYF. The rearrangement links TRBV19 to TRBJ2-5; unclear D gene. Looked up from germline, CDR1 is LNHDA and CDR2 is SQIVND (reference sequence). The CDR3 length is 13 residues. V lost 8 bases to trimming and J lost 1 base, with 11 bases between them. Complete variable domain (other parts from reference TRBV19 and TRBJ2-5): DGGITQSPKYLFRKEGQNVTLSCEQNLNHDAMYWYRQDPGQGLRLIYYSQIVNDFQKGDIAEGYSVSREKKESFPLTVTSAQKNPTAFYLCASQRQAQETQYFGPGTRLLVL.

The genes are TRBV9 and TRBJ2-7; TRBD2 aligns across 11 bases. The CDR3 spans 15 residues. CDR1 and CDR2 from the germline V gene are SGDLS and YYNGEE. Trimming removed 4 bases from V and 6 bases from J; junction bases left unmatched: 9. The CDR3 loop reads CASSPLAGVRSEQYF. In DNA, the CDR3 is TGTGCCAGCAGCCCACTAGCGGGAGTTCGAAGCGAGCAGTACTTC.

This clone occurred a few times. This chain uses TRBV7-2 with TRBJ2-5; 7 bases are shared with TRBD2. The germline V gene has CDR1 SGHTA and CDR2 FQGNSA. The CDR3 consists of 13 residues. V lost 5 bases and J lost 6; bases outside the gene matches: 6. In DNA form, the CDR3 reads TGTGCCAGCAGCCCCGGGAGGAGGAAGACCCAGTACTTC. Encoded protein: CASSPGRRKTQYF.

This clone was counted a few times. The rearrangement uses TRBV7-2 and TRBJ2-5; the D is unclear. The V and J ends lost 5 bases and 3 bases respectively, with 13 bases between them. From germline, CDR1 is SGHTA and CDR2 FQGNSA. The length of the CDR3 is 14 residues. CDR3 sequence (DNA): TGTGCCAGCAGCCTTCGGATTTACGAAGAGACCCAGTACTTC. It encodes CASSLRIYEETQYF.

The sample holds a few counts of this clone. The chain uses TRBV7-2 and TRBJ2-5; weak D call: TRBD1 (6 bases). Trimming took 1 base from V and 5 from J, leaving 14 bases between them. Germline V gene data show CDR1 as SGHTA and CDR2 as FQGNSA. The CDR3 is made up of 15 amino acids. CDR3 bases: TGTGCCAGCAGCTTAGTCGGACAGAGTGGGGAGACCCAGTACTTC. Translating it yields CASSLVGQSGETQYF.

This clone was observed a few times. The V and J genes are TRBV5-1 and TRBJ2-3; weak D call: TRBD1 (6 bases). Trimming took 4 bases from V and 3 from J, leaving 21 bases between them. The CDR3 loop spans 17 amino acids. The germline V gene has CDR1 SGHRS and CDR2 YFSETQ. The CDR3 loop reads CASSPTPQGQGTDTQYF. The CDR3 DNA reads TGCGCCAGCAGCCCGACCCCACAGGGTCAGGGAACAGATACGCAGTATTTT.